The 3 T cell receptor beta chains below were found in one sample sequenced in a study of blood T cells in healthy people across ages. Then a second PCR, running roughly 7 to 11 cycles, was carried out with a sample-barcoded 5' primer and a J-beta primer mix. TCRdb reprocessed the 5' RACE reads with MiXCR, giving one entry per CDR3 protein. This table holds around 1,600,000 distinct CDR3 sequences, roughly 43% found once. Material for sequencing was blood. The receptors originated from a woman aged 18 to 35 in good health.

This clonotype was observed a handful of times. The genes are TRBV10-3 and TRBJ2-7, with D possibly called TRBD1 or TRBD2 (5 bases each). V lost 6 bases, J lost 0 bases, and 15 bases lay in between. Per germline, CDR1 ENHRY and CDR2 SYGVKD. The CDR3 covers 15 residues. CDR3 DNA: TGTGCCATCAGCGCCGGGGCAGCGGACTCCTACGAGCAGTACTTC. Protein: CAISAGAADSYEQYF.

The table lists this clonotype with many counts. V usage is TRBV20-1 and J usage is TRBJ2-3, with TRBD2 as a possible D gene (7 bases). The CDR3 has 15 residues. V lost 4 bases, J lost 0 bases, and 14 bases lay in between. The V gene's germline CDR1 is DFQATT and CDR2 SNEGSKA (reference sequence). The CDR3, as DNA: TGCAGTGCTACCCGGACTAGGGGGAGCACAGATACGCAGTATTTT. It codes for CSATRTRGSTDTQYF.

The chain combines TRBV5-1 with TRBJ2-1; 7 nucleotides line up with TRBD2. Germline CDR1 SGHRS, CDR2 YFSETQ. This CDR3 spans 15 amino acids. The junction had 7 bases not matched to a gene; V was cut back by 0 bases and J by 7 bases. The CDR3 nucleotides read TGCGCCAGCAGCTTGGAGCGGGGCCGGCGGAATGAGCAGTTCTTC. Its protein is CASSLERGRRNEQFF.